Listed below are T cell receptor beta chains from one sample, sequenced in a study of blood T cell repertoires in COVID-19. Method: immunoSEQ multiplex PCR; TCRdb's copy keeps in-frame clones and lacks some. The data show 150,000 or so clones, approximately 86% seen once. Sequencing was done on a sample of peripheral blood. These receptors came from an older woman with COVID-19, enrolled during active disease. CDR3s include the opening cysteine and the closing phenylalanine or tryptophan. The D gene is left open where the match is weak. Clone size is stated in some rows and not others, as once, few, many or a class when expanded.

J	V	D	size	CDR3	DNA
TRBJ1-3	TRBV19	-	-	CASSIAGSGNTIYF	TGTGCCAGTAGTATAGCGGGTTCCGGAAACACCATATATTTT
TRBJ2-3	TRBV5-6	TRBD1	-	CASSQGQGLSTDTQYF	TGTGCCAGCAGCCAGGGACAGGGCCTAAGCACAGATACGCAGTATTTT
TRBJ1-2	TRBV28	-	once	CASTRREAQSLFGYTF	TGTGCCAGCACTAGACGGGAAGCCCAATCCCTTTTTGGCTACACCTTC
TRBJ1-1	TRBV5-1	-	few	CASSPAWSGKNTEAFF	TGCGCCAGCAGCCCAGCTTGGTCGGGGAAGAACACTGAAGCTTTCTTT
TRBJ2-5	TRBV3-1/TRBV3-2	TRBD1	-	CASSQGTGGETQYF	TGTGCCAGCAGCCAGGGGACAGGGGGAGAGACCCAGTACTTC
TRBJ2-5	TRBV2	TRBD2	once	CASSEAGAGGETQYF	TGTGCCAGCAGTGAAGCGGGGGCGGGGGGCGAGACCCAGTACTTC
TRBJ2-1	TRBV5-1	TRBD2	-	CASSYLAGGPNNEQFF	TGCGCCAGCAGCTATCTAGCGGGGGGCCCTAACAATGAGCAGTTCTTC
TRBJ1-5	TRBV19	-	-	CATAAGLSNQPQHF	TGTGCCACCGCAGCAGGGCTTAGCAATCAGCCCCAGCATTTT
TRBJ2-1	TRBV7-2	TRBD2	once	CASSSRGVRGGYNEQFF	TGTGCCAGCAGCTCCCGCGGGGTCCGGGGGGGATACAATGAGCAGTTCTTC
TRBJ1-2	TRBV7-8	-	-	CASIPTLAGSLKGYTF	TGTGCCAGCATCCCTACGCTAGCGGGGAGTCTAAAGGGCTACACCTTC
TRBJ2-5	TRBV5-1	-	-	CASTPWPTLETQYF	TGCGCCAGCACCCCTTGGCCAACGTTGGAGACCCAGTACTTC
TRBJ1-5	TRBV5-6	TRBD1	-	CASSLASRGRVQPQHF	TGTGCCAGCAGCTTGGCGTCAAGGGGGCGAGTTCAGCCCCAGCATTTT
TRBJ2-7	TRBV7-8	-	-	CASSLSGGNYYEQYF	TGTGCCAGCAGCTTGTCTGGGGGGAACTACTACGAGCAGTACTTC
TRBJ2-5	TRBV6-5	-	-	CASSYSGHRAQYF	TGTGCCAGCAGTTACTCGGGTCACCGGGCCCAGTACTTC
TRBJ2-2	TRBV5-4	-	-	CASSLGSHNTGELFF	TGTGCCAGCAGCTTGGGGTCCCACAATACCGGGGAGCTGTTTTTT
TRBJ1-5	TRBV19	TRBD1	-	CASRKDRGYSNQPQHF	TGTGCCAGTAGAAAGGACAGGGGATATAGCAATCAGCCCCAGCATTTT
TRBJ1-2	TRBV5-1	TRBD1	few	CASSSTGDYGYTF	TGCGCCAGCAGCTCGACAGGGGACTATGGCTACACCTTC
TRBJ2-1	TRBV6-5	-	-	CASKGQADGEQFF	TGTGCCAGCAAGGGGCAGGCAGACGGGGAGCAGTTCTTC
TRBJ2-7	TRBV28	TRBD2	-	CASRRTSGGSYEQYF	TGTGCCAGCAGAAGGACTAGCGGGGGCTCCTACGAGCAGTACTTC
TRBJ1-1	TRBV6-1	-	once	CASSEAFGGLNTEAFF	TGTGCCAGCAGTGAAGCGTTCGGAGGGTTGAACACTGAAGCTTTCTTT
TRBJ1-1	TRBV19	TRBD1	-	CASTRQGSTEAFF	TGTGCCAGTACACGACAGGGCAGCACTGAAGCTTTCTTT
TRBJ1-1	TRBV19	-	-	CASSASRRAFF	TGTGCCAGTAGTGCATCACGGAGGGCTTTCTTT
TRBJ2-4	TRBV10-1	TRBD1	-	CASSEFATGGINIQYF	TGCGCCAGCAGTGAGTTCGCGACAGGGGGCATTAACATTCAGTACTTC
TRBJ2-7	TRBV3-1/TRBV3-2	-	few	CASSQGRDWSYEQYF	TGTGCCAGCAGCCAAGGGAGGGACTGGTCCTACGAGCAGTACTTC
TRBJ2-1	TRBV28	-	-	CASSILGEQFF	TGTGCCAGCAGCATCCTCGGTGAGCAGTTCTTC
TRBJ1-1	TRBV7-9	-	-	CASSLTRVDNTEAFF	TGTGCCAGCAGCTTAACGAGGGTAGATAACACTGAAGCTTTCTTT
TRBJ1-2	TRBV2	-	few	CASSPRRDGYTF	TGTGCCAGCAGCCCCCGGCGGGACGGCTACACCTTC
TRBJ1-3	TRBV18	-	-	CASSPKGRAGNTIYF	TGTGCCAGCTCACCGAAGGGCAGGGCTGGAAACACCATATATTTT
TRBJ1-2	TRBV28	TRBD1	-	CASSHRTGGAGGYTF	TGTGCCAGCAGCCACCGAACAGGGGGCGCAGGCGGCTACACCTTC
TRBJ1-4	TRBV19	TRBD1	-	CASSSRGSPNEKLFF	TGTGCCAGTAGTTCCAGGGGGAGTCCTAATGAAAAACTGTTTTTT
TRBJ1-1	TRBV7-3	-	once	CASSVQGSATEAFF	TGTGCCAGCAGCGTACAGGGCTCCGCGACTGAAGCTTTCTTT
TRBJ1-1	TRBV27	TRBD1	-	CASSLSPTGGNTEAFF	TGTGCCAGCAGTTTATCGCCGACAGGGGGGAACACTGAAGCTTTCTTT
TRBJ2-6	TRBV29-1	-	-	CSVEVTRGNVLTF	TGCAGCGTTGAAGTCACCAGGGGAAACGTCCTGACTTTC
TRBJ2-5	TRBV7-9	TRBD2	-	CASSPTSGGLETQYF	TGTGCCAGCAGTCCCACTAGCGGGGGCCTAGAGACCCAGTACTTC
TRBJ2-7	TRBV19	-	-	CASSISGASYSYEQYF	TGTGCCAGTAGTATTTCTGGAGCTAGTTACTCCTACGAGCAGTACTTC
TRBJ2-2	TRBV18	-	-	CASSLGWQPRNTGELFF	TGTGCCAGCTCGCTAGGTTGGCAGCCAAGAAACACCGGGGAGCTGTTTTTT
TRBJ2-2	TRBV29-1	TRBD1	-	CSGKQGAGELFF	TGCAGCGGAAAACAGGGGGCCGGGGAGCTGTTTTTT
TRBJ2-7	TRBV6-5	-	-	CASNDWRTYEQYF	TGTGCCAGCAACGACTGGAGAACCTACGAGCAGTACTTC
TRBJ2-7	TRBV19	TRBD1	once	CASSIEGTGDYEQYF	TGTGCCAGTAGTATAGAGGGGACAGGGGACTACGAGCAGTACTTC
TRBJ1-5	TRBV6-5	-	-	CASSVQAGVNQPQHF	TGTGCCAGCTCGGTACAGGCCGGAGTCAATCAGCCCCAGCATTTT
TRBJ1-2	TRBV5-1	TRBD1	-	CASSPGQEVDGYTF	TGCGCCAGCAGCCCGGGACAGGAGGTCGATGGCTACACCTTC
TRBJ2-2	TRBV4-2	TRBD2	once	CASSPLGGEDGGELFF	TGTGCCAGCAGCCCCCTGGGGGGGGAAGACGGCGGGGAGCTGTTTTTT
TRBJ2-7	TRBV9	TRBD2	-	CASSAYRTSNIDEQYF	TGTGCCAGCAGCGCCTACCGGACTAGCAATATCGACGAGCAGTACTTC
TRBJ1-5	TRBV28	TRBD1	-	CASSFGTGPGGQPQHF	TGTGCCAGCAGTTTCGGGACAGGGCCAGGAGGCCAGCCCCAGCATTTT
TRBJ1-3	TRBV19	-	-	CASTPGGQGIRNTIYF	TGTGCCAGTACCCCAGGAGGGCAGGGCATTCGGAACACCATATATTTT
TRBJ2-3	TRBV18	-	few	CASSPDPGHGQFDTQYF	TGTGCCAGCTCACCGGATCCGGGACACGGCCAGTTTGATACGCAGTATTTT
TRBJ1-4	TRBV29-1	-	once	CSVQGGGEKLFF	TGCAGCGTTCAAGGGGGAGGTGAAAAACTGTTTTTT
TRBJ2-2	TRBV19	TRBD2	-	CASSILAGDAGELFF	TGTGCCAGTAGTATACTAGCGGGGGACGCCGGGGAGCTGTTTTTT
TRBJ1-3	TRBV9	-	-	CASSVGSGASGNTIYF	TGTGCCAGCAGCGTAGGGTCGGGAGCGAGTGGAAACACCATATATTTT
TRBJ1-4	TRBV27	-	-	CASSLIPRSTNEKLFF	TGTGCCAGCAGCCTTATACCGCGGTCAACTAATGAAAAACTGTTTTTT
TRBJ1-1	TRBV27	-	once	CASSDRNTEAFF	TGTGCCAGCAGCGACAGAAACACTGAAGCTTTCTTT